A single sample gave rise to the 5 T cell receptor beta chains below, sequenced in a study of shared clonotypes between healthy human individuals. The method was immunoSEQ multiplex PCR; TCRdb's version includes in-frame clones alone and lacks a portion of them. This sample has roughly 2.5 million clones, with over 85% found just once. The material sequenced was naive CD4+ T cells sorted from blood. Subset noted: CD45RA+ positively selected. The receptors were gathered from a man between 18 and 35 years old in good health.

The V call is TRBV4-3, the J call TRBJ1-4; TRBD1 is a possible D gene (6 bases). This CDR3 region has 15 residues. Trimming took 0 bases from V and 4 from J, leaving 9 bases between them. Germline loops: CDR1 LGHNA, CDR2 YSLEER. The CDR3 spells CASSQDQGINEKLFF. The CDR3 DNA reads TGCGCCAGCAGCCAAGACCAGGGGATTAATGAAAAACTGTTTTTT.

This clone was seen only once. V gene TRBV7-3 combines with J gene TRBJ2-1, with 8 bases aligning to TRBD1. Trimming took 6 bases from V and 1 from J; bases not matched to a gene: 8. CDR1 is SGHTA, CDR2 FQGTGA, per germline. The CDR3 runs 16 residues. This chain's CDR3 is CASSLTTGGSYNEQFF. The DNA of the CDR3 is TGTGCCAGCAGTCTCACTACAGGGGGTTCCTACAATGAGCAGTTCTTC.

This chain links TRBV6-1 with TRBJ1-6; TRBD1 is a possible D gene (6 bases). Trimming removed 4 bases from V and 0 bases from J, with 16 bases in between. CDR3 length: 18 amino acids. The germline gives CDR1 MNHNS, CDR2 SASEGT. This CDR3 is CASSGGWGHSSYNSPLHF. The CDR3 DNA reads TGTGCCAGCAGTGGAGGGTGGGGGCACAGCTCCTATAATTCACCCCTCCACTTT.

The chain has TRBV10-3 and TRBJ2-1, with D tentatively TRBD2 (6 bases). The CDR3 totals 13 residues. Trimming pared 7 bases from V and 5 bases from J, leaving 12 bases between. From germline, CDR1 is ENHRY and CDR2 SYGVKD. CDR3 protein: CAITAGEDNEQFF. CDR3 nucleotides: TGTGCCATCACAGCCGGGGAGGACAATGAGCAGTTCTTC.

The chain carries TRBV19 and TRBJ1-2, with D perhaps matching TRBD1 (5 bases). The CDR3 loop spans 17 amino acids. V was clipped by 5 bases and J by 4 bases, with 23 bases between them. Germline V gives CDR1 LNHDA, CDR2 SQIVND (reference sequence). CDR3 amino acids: CASSSGQIVGMSYGYTF. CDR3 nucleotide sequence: TGTGCCAGTAGTTCAGGACAAATTGTTGGTATGAGCTATGGCTACACCTTC.